Below are 30 T cell receptor beta chains sequenced from a single sample in a study of post-analysis software for immune sequencing data. The study, taken as a whole, reports: Controls had lower frequencies than patients of a few TRBV segments, which included TRBV5-6, TRBV5-1 and TRBV20-1.

Presence of unique molecular identifiers characterized the TCR beta cDNA libraries. Each CDR3 protein gets one entry after TCRdb re-called the PCR reads with MiXCR. The table has hundreds of thousands of distinct CDR3 sequences, about 32% seen once; the top ten hold around 0.56%. These TCRs are of unknown antigen specificity. What was sequenced was blood. All receptors derive from a girl between 5 and 17 years old with multiple sclerosis.

Details on this clonotype: Being one base from a much bigger clone, this may be a read error. V usage is TRBV12-3 or TRBV12-4 and J usage is TRBJ2-3; perhaps TRBD2 as D (5 bases). The ends were cut back, 8 bases at V and 4 bases at J, with 19 bases in the middle. CDR3 size: 15 residues. This CDR3 reads CASGRESSSADTQYF. CDR3 bases: TGTGCCAGCGGGAGAGAATCTAGCTCGGCAGATACGCAGTATTTT.

The CDR3 nucleotides are TGTGCCAGCAGCTCGGCGGGCAGGGACGGCTATGGCTACACCTTC. Translating it yields CASSSAGRDGYGYTF. The V gene is TRBV5-6, the J gene TRBJ1-2; TRBD1 is a possible D gene (5 bases). CDR3 length: 15 residues. CDR1 SGHDT and CDR2 YYEEEE come from the germline V gene. The V end was cut by 3 bases, the J end by 4 bases, with 16 bases between.

In this sample, this clonotype turned up a few times. This chain links TRBV15 with TRBJ1-2; possible D gene TRBD1, 6 bases. This CDR3 has 16 residues. Trimming cost V 0 bases and J 4 bases, with 15 bases left between them. The germline gives CDR1 LNHNV, CDR2 YYDKDF (reference sequence). The CDR3 DNA reads TGTGCCACCAGCAGAGATCCTCCAGGGGTCGGCTATGGCTACACCTTC. This translates into CATSRDPPGVGYGYTF.

The rearrangement uses TRBV5-1 and TRBJ2-1, with 10 bases that match TRBD2. Germline assignment: CDR1 SGHRS and CDR2 YFSETQ. V was clipped by 4 bases and J by 4 bases; unmatched bases: 2. The CDR3 sequence is 14 residues long. The chain's CDR3 is CASSISGGYNEQFF. The CDR3 DNA is TGCGCCAGCAGCATTAGCGGGGGGTACAATGAGCAGTTCTTC.

As for this clonotype: This may arise from a read error, as a much more abundant clone is one base away. This sequence joins TRBV9 and TRBJ2-4, with 7 nucleotides matching TRBD1. The CDR3 spans 16 residues. Trimming removed 0 bases from V and 2 bases from J; junction bases left unmatched: 5. Germline V gene data show CDR1 as SGDLS and CDR2 as YYNGEE. The CDR3 region is CASSVGSRGSKNIQYF. In nucleotides, the CDR3 is TGTGCCAGCAGCGTAGGTAGCAGGGGGTCCAAAAACATTCAGTACTTC.

This rearrangement joins TRBV18 to TRBJ2-1, with 7 bases fitting TRBD1. CDR3 length equals 16 residues. Germline V gene data show CDR1 as KGHSH and CDR2 as LQKENI. The junction had 7 bases not matched to a gene; V was cut back by 3 bases and J by 2 bases. This chain's CDR3 is CASSPAQGLTYNEQFF. DNA for the CDR3: TGTGCCAGCTCACCGGCACAGGGGTTAACCTACAATGAGCAGTTCTTC.

The chain combines TRBV10-1 with TRBJ1-5, with D unresolved. CDR1 is WNHNN, CDR2 SYGVQD, per germline (reference sequence). The CDR3 runs 14 residues. V was shortened by 0 bases and J by 7 bases, with 10 bases between the two germline ends. The CDR3 DNA reads TGCGCCAGCAGTGAGTCGGGGTATGGACAGCCCCAGCATTTT. It is translated as CASSESGYGQPQHF.

This clonotype was seen a handful of times. The chain uses TRBV11-2 and TRBJ2-3; possible D gene TRBD2, 5 bases. Per germline, CDR1 SGHAT and CDR2 FQNNGV. The CDR3 spans 16 residues. V was pared by 2 bases and J by 4 bases, with 16 bases between. The CDR3 region is CASSLSGRRVSDTQYF. CDR3 nucleotide sequence: TGTGCCAGCAGCTTAAGCGGACGGAGAGTTTCAGATACGCAGTATTTT.

This clonotype was recorded a few times. The CDR3 region has the DNA TGCAGTGCTCAGTACCCCGGCGATACGCAGTATTTT. It codes for CSAQYPGDTQYF. This chain links TRBV20-1 with TRBJ2-3; D is undetermined. Germline assignment: CDR1 DFQATT and CDR2 SNEGSKA (reference sequence). Trimming left V 5 bases short and J 6 bases short, with 12 bases between. This CDR3 has 12 amino acids.

J is TRBJ2-7 and V is TRBV6-2 or TRBV6-3, with D possibly TRBD1 on 5 matching bases. Trimming removed 5 bases at V and 5 bases at J, with 16 bases between. This CDR3 is 14 amino acids long. In germline, CDR1 is MNHEY, CDR2 SVGEGT. CDR3 amino acids: CASSGQGAINEQYF. CDR3 coding DNA: TGTGCCAGCAGTGGACAAGGGGCGATCAACGAGCAGTACTTC.

As regards this clonotype: One junction end disagrees with the germline gene, perhaps due to a read error. This rearrangement joins TRBV15 to TRBJ1-5; 7 bases fit TRBD1. The CDR3 is 16 residues long. Germline values: CDR1 LNHNV, CDR2 YYDKDF (reference sequence). As DNA, the CDR3 is TGTGCCGCCAGCAGAGATTGGCTTCAGGGGGGGGAGCCCCAGCATTTT. This translates into CAASRDWLQGGEPQHF.

As for this clonotype: Sequence at one end of the junction differs from germline and may be a read error. CDR3 nucleotides: TGTGCCAGCAGCGTAGGTGGTAGGGAAGATGAAAAACGGTTTTTT. This codes for CASSVGGREDEKRFF. This chain joins TRBV9 and TRBJ1-4; D uncertain. This CDR3 contains 15 residues. The germline gives CDR1 SGDLS, CDR2 YYNGEE.

This clonotype was seen only a few times. The chain employs TRBV5-1 and TRBJ2-3, with D tentatively TRBD1 or TRBD2 (6 bases each). Germline V lookup: CDR1 SGHRS, CDR2 YFSETQ. The CDR3 is 16 residues long. Trimming removed 4 bases from V and 5 bases from J, with 20 bases in between. The CDR3: CASSPEVRGQRDTQYF. The CDR3 DNA sequence: TGCGCCAGCAGCCCGGAGGTCCGGGGGCAGAGAGATACGCAGTATTTT. Together with reference TRBV5-1 and TRBJ2-3, the CDR3 gives the full variable domain: KAGVTQTPRYLIKTRGQQVTLSCSPISGHRSVSWYQQTPGQGLQFLFEYFSETQRNKGNFPGRFSGRQFSNSRSEMNVSTLELGDSALYLCASSPEVRGQRDTQYFGPGTRLTVL.

A remark on this clonotype: It may be a read error: a sequence one base away is much more abundant. The gene calls are TRBV18 and TRBJ2-5; TRBD1 matches 7 bases. Germline CDR1 reads KGHSH; CDR2 reads LQKENI. The CDR3 totals 14 residues. CDR3: CVSSLGQDQETQYF. The CDR3 DNA sequence: TGTGTCAGCTCACTTGGACAGGACCAAGAGACCCAGTACTTC.

This clonotype was seen more than once but under ten times. V usage is TRBV10-3 and J usage is TRBJ2-1; the D is unclear. Trimming removed 5 bases at V and 3 bases at J, with 14 bases between. This CDR3 region has 15 residues. Germline V lookup: CDR1 ENHRY, CDR2 SYGVKD. CDR3 amino acids: CAISSAPDFYNEQFF. CDR3 coding DNA: TGTGCCATCAGTAGCGCCCCAGACTTCTACAATGAGCAGTTCTTC.

The CDR3 loop is CASSYVRGTGNTEAFF. CDR3 DNA sequence: TGTGCCAGCAGCTACGTGAGGGGGACTGGTAACACTGAAGCTTTCTTT. J is TRBJ1-1 and V is TRBV5-5; TRBD1 might be the D (6 bases). Deletions cut 3 bases from V and 2 bases from J, with 17 bases between. The CDR3 is made up of 16 amino acids. CDR1 is SGHKS, CDR2 YYEKEE, per germline (reference sequence).

The rearrangement uses TRBV13 and TRBJ2-7; D is undetermined. With 10 bases removed from V and 3 bases from J, the gap between germline ends came to 13 bases. The germline gives CDR1 PRHDT, CDR2 FYEKMQ (reference sequence). The CDR3 length is 12 residues. CDR3 coding DNA: TGTGCCACCCGGGCAGTAGGCTACGAGCAGTACTTC. Protein sequence: CATRAVGYEQYF.

This clonotype was recorded a few times. This chain joins TRBV3-1 and TRBJ2-3; 7 bases are shared with TRBD2. CDR3 length: 15 residues. Germline V gene data show CDR1 as LGHDT and CDR2 as YNNKEL (reference sequence). V lost 4 bases, J lost 3 bases, and 7 bases stayed unmatched. The CDR3 here is CASSRVGGGTDTQYF. The CDR3 DNA follows: TGTGCCAGCAGCCGCGTCGGGGGAGGGACAGATACGCAGTATTTT.

In DNA, the CDR3 is TGTGCCAGCAGACCTCTAGCGGGAGAAGAGACCCAGTACTTC. Translation: CASRPLAGEETQYF. The V call is TRBV6-6, the J call TRBJ2-5, with 10 bases that match TRBD2. The length of the CDR3 is 14 residues. V shed 6 bases and J 3 bases; nucleotides not matched to a gene: 4. Germline CDR1 and CDR2: MNHNY and SVGAGI (reference sequence).

As to this clonotype: Since a much larger clone is just one base distant, this may be a read error. The chain is built from TRBV27 and TRBJ2-7; D is unclear. Germline CDR1 is MNHEY and CDR2 is SMNVEV (reference sequence). Trimming took off 6 bases at V and 2 bases at J, with 14 bases between the two ends. The CDR3 extends over 14 amino acids. For the CDR3, the DNA is TGTGCCAGCAGCCCCGAACTGGCCGCCTACGAGCAGTACTTC. This gives the protein CASSPELAAYEQYF.

This clonotype was seen more than once but under ten times. The chain is built from TRBV28 and TRBJ2-1; TRBD2 matches 7 bases. V gave up 2 bases and J gave up 6 bases; unmatched junction bases: 7. There are 15 residues in the CDR3. In germline, CDR1 is MDHEN, CDR2 SYDVKM. The CDR3, as DNA: TGTGCCAGCAGTTTAGAGGGAGGGCCACGCAATGAGCAGTTCTTC. Translated: CASSLEGGPRNEQFF. The full variable domain, its missing parts supplied by reference TRBV28 and TRBJ2-1, is DVKVTQSSRYLVKRTGEKVFLECVQDMDHENMFWYRQDPGLGLRLIYFSYDVKMKEKGDIPEGYSVSREKKERFSLILESASTNQTSMYLCASSLEGGPRNEQFFGPGTRLTVL.

This clonotype was counted a few times. The V gene is TRBV20-1, the J gene TRBJ2-7; 7 nucleotides line up with TRBD1. The V segment lost 6 bases and the J segment 5 bases; nucleotides outside the gene matches: 7. The CDR3 is 12 residues long. Germline V gene lookup returns CDR1 DFQATT and CDR2 SNEGSKA (reference sequence). CDR3 DNA: TGCAGTGCCCCAGGACAGGTGGACGAGCAGTACTTC. Its protein product is CSAPGQVDEQYF.

This clonotype showed up just a few times. CDR3 protein: CATSDWDSQETQYF. The CDR3 nucleotides are TGTGCCACCAGTGACTGGGACAGCCAAGAGACCCAGTACTTC. The chain has TRBV24-1 and TRBJ2-5; TRBD1 matches at 7 bases. V was clipped by 4 bases and J by 1 base; unmatched bases: 2. The CDR3 runs to 14 residues. Germline CDR1 reads KGHDR; CDR2 reads SFDVKD.

This sequence joins TRBV20-1 and TRBJ2-1; TRBD2 matches 11 bases. The V and J ends lost 4 bases and 8 bases, in that order; junction bases with no gene match: 10. This CDR3 comprises 15 residues. The V gene's germline CDR1 is DFQATT and CDR2 SNEGSKA (reference sequence). CDR3 DNA: TGCAGTGCTACCTATAGCGGGAGGGTTTTGGATGAGCAGTTCTTC. As protein: CSATYSGRVLDEQFF.

This clonotype has more than one count but fewer than ten. This chain links TRBV2 with TRBJ2-7; D not resolved. From germline, CDR1 is SNHLY and CDR2 FYNNEI. V lost 4 bases, J lost 2 bases, and 9 bases lay in between. This CDR3 spans 13 amino acids. The CDR3 bases are TGTGCCAGCAGTGGGACCCCGGCCTACGAGCAGTACTTC. Translated: CASSGTPAYEQYF.

The gene calls are TRBV29-1 and TRBJ2-5; D is unresolved. CDR1 and CDR2 (germline): SQVTM, ANQGSEA. Trimming took off 6 bases at V and 4 bases at J, with 12 bases between the two ends. The CDR3 length is 12 residues. The CDR3 sequence is CSVVGSGETQYF. CDR3 in DNA: TGCAGCGTGGTTGGCAGTGGAGAGACCCAGTACTTC.

This clonotype was detected a few times. This sequence joins TRBV7-2 and TRBJ1-2, with 12 bases lining up with TRBD1. Losses at the gene ends were 8 bases for V and 11 bases for J; bases not matched to a gene: 15. CDR1 is SGHTA, CDR2 FQGNSA, per germline. The CDR3 runs 15 residues. DNA for the CDR3: TGTGCCAGCCGGGAGAGAGTGGGGACAGGGGGCGCTTACACCTTC. This sequence encodes CASRERVGTGGAYTF. The entire variable domain, with the rest obtained from reference TRBV7-2 and TRBJ1-2, is as follows: GAGVSQSPSNKVTEKGKDVELRCDPISGHTALYWYRQSLGQGLEFLIYFQGNSAPDKSGLPSDRFSAERTGGSVSTLTIQRTQQEDSAVYLCASRERVGTGGAYTFGSGTRLTVV.

The chain joins TRBV5-1 to TRBJ2-5; 11 nucleotides agree with TRBD2. The J call is in doubt because the DNA end fits TRBJ2-7 better. The CDR3 has 15 residues. Germline assignment: CDR1 SGHRS and CDR2 YFSETQ. In DNA, the CDR3 is TGCGCCAGCAGCTGGACTAGCGGGTCCTTCTACGAGCAGTACTTC. Encoded protein: CASSWTSGSFYEQYF.

J is TRBJ1-5 and V is TRBV28, with TRBD1 as a possible D gene (5 bases). The V gene's germline CDR1 is MDHEN and CDR2 SYDVKM. There are 12 residues in the CDR3. Trimming took off 11 bases at V and 5 bases at J, with 13 bases between the two ends. The DNA for the CDR3 is TGTGCCCTGGGGCGGGGGGATCAGCCCCAGCATTTT. Protein: CALGRGDQPQHF.

A few counts support this clonotype. This chain joins TRBV5-1 and TRBJ1-6; no definite D call. The CDR3 has 16 residues. Germline lookup yields CDR1 SGHRS and CDR2 YFSETQ. Trimming shortened V by 0 bases and J by 0 bases, and 7 bases separated the two germline ends. The CDR3 sequence is CASSLEWSSYNSPLHF. As DNA, the CDR3 is TGCGCCAGCAGCTTGGAGTGGAGCTCCTATAATTCACCCCTCCACTTT.